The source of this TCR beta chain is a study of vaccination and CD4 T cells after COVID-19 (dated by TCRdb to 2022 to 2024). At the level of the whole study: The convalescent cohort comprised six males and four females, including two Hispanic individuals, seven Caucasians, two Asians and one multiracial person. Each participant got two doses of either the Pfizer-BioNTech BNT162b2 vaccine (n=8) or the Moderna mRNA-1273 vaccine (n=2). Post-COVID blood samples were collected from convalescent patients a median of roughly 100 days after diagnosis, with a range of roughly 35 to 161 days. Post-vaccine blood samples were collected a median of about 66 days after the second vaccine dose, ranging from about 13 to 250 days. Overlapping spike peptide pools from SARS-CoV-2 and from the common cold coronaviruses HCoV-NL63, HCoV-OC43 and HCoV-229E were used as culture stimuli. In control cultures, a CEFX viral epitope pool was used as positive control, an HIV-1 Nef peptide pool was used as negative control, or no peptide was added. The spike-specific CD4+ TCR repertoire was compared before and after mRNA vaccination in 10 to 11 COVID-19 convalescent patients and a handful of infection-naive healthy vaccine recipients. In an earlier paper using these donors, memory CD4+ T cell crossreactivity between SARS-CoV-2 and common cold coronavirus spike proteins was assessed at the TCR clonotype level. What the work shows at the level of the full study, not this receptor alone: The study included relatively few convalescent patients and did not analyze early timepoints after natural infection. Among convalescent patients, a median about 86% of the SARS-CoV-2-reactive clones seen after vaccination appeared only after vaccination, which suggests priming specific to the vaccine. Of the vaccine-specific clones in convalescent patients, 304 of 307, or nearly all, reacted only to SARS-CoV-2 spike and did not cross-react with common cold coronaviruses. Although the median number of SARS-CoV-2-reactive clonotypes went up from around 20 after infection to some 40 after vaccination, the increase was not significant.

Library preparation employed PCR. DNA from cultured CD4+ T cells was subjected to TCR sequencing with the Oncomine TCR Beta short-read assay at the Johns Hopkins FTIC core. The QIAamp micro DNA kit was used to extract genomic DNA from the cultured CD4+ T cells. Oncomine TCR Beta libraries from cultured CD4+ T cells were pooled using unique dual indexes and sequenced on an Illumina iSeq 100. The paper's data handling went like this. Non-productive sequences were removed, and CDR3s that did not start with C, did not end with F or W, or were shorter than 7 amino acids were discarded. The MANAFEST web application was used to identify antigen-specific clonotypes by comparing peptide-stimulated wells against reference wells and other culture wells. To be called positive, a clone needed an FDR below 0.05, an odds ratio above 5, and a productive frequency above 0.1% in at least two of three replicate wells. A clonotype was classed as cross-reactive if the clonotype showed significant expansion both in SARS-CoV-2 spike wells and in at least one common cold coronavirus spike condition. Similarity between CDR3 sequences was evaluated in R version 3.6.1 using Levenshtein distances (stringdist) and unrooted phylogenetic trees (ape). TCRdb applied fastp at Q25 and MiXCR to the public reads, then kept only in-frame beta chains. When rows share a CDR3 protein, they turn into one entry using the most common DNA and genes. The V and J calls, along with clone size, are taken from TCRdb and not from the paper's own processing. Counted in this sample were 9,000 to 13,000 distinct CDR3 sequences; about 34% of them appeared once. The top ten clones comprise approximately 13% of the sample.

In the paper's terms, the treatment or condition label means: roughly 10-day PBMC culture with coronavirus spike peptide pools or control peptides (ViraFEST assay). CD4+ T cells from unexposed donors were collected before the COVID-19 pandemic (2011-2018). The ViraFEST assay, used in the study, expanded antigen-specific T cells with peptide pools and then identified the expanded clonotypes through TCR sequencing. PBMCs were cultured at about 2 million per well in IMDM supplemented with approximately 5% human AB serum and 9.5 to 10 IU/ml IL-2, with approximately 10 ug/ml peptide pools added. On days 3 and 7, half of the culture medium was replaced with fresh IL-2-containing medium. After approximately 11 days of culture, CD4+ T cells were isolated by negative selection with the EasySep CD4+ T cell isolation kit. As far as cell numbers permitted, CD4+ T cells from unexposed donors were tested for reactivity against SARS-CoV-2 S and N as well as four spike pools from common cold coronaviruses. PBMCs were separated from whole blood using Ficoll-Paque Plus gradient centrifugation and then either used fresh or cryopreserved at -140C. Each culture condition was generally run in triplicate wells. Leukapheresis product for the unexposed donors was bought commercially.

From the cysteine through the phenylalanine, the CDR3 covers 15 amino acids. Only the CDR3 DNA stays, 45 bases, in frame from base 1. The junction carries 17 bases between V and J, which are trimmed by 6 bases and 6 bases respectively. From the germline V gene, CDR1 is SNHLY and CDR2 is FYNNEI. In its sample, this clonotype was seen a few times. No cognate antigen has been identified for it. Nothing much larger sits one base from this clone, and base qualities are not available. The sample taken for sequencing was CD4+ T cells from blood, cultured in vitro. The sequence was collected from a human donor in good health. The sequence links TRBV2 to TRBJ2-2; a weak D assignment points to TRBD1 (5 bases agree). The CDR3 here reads CASREQAIRSGELFF. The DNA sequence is TGTGCCAGCAGGGAACAGGCCATCCGATCCGGGGAGCTGTTTTTT.